The clone carrying this T cell receptor beta chain was seen a few times. For repertoire sequencing, the TCR beta CDR3 regions were amplified from RNA transcripts. The library came from an HTBI-primed first-round RT-PCR and a second-round multiplex PCR. TCRdb redid the calling of the multiplex PCR reads with MiXCR, one entry per CDR3 protein. The repertoire has around 670,000 distinct CDR3 sequences, roughly two fifths of them found once; the top ten carry roughly 45%. This entry belongs to a study of Graves' ophthalmopathy and Graves' hyperthyroidism. The CDR3 consists of 13 residues. V shed 7 bases and J shed 5 bases, with 14 bases lying between them. The V gene's germline CDR1 is MNHNY and CDR2 SVGAGI (reference sequence).

This receptor was taken from an adult man with Graves' ophthalmopathy. Sequenced material: peripheral blood. The chain uses TRBV6-6 and TRBJ1-1, with D possibly matching TRBD1 (5 bases). CDR3 sequence: CASIAGGGTEAFF. CDR3 in DNA: TGTGCCAGCATAGCGGGGGGAGGAACTGAAGCTTTCTTT.